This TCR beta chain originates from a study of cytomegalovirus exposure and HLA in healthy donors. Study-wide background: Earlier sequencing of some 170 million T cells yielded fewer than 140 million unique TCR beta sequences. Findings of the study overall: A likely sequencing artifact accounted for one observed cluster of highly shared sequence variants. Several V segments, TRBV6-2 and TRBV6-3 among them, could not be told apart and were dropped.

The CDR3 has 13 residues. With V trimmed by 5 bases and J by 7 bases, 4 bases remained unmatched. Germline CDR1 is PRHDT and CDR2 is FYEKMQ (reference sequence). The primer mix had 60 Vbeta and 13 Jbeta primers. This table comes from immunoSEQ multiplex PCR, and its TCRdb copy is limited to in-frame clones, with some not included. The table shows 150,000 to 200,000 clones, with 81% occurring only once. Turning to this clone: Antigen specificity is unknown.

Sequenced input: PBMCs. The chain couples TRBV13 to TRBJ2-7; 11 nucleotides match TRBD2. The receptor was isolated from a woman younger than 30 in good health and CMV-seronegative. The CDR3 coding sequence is TGTGCCAGCAGCGGTGGGACTAGCGGAGAGCAGTACTTC. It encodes CASSGGTSGEQYF. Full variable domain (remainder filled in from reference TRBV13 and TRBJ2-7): AAGVIQSPRHLIKEKRETATLKCYPIPRHDTVYWYQQGPGQDPQFLISFYEKMQSDKGSIPDRFSAQQFSDYHSELNMSSLELGDSALYFCASSGGTSGEQYFGPGTRLTVT.